This TCR beta chain was identified during a study of radiation and T cells in renal cell carcinoma (dated by TCRdb to 2020 to 2021). In terms of the full investigation: A total of roughly 53 samples underwent TCR beta sequencing, made up of some 26 tumors and about 27 peripheral blood samples. A total of 4,016,671 unique CDR3 nucleotide sequences, encoding some 2,700,000 unique CDR3 amino acid sequences, were found across all 50 or so samples. General study outcomes and caveats: Effects of radiation dose or scheduling on the TCR repertoire could not be addressed with the single-armed trial design. An increase in top tumor clonotypes in blood was observed from baseline to 2 weeks post-radiation, followed by contraction by 4 weeks, which was taken to suggest transient expansion of tumor-resident clones. Because only small tumor regions of roughly 0.93 g were available, the study did not capture intratumoral heterogeneity. Compared with control tumors, irradiated tumors had a greater number of dominant CDR3 motifs, and these motifs made up a bigger portion of the repertoire. Because no pretreatment tumor biopsies were available, whether clonotypes were present in the tumor at baseline could not be determined. Compared with controls, irradiated tumors had higher TCR clonality, as the top 100 clonotypes made up an average of 54% of the repertoire, versus around 45% in nephrectomy-only tumors.

The CDR3 sequence holds 11 residues, the cysteine and phenylalanine included. Of all the DNA, just the CDR3 is kept, 33 bases in frame from base 1. Reading the germline V gene (reference sequence) gives CDR1 GTSNPN and CDR2 SVGIG. Trimming takes 1 base from V and 8 bases from J, and the germline ends sit 6 bases apart. TCR beta libraries were generated from genomic DNA with the immunoSEQ kit, following the manufacturer's recommendations. To prepare libraries, a first multiplex PCR with proprietary primers was run, followed by a second PCR that added unique barcodes, and a bead cleanup was done after each round. A kit-provided positive control reaction and a negative control reaction were included in every sample batch. The final libraries were assessed on an Agilent 4200 TapeStation D1000 ScreenTape, pooled by volume, and quantified by qPCR. Sequencing ran on an Illumina NextSeq500 with a MidOutput 150-cycle cartridge, using 156 Read1 and 15 Index1 cycles with kit custom primers. The pooled library was loaded at 1.0 pM with an approximately 20% PhiX control spike-in. The paper's data handling went like this. Vendor-processed data were analyzed in R, and a clonotype was defined as all T cells sharing the same CDR3 nucleotide sequence. In the clone abundance analyses, frequencies were normalized to the 10,000 most abundant clones in each sample. Public T cell clones, which averaged fewer than five per sample, were excluded before analysis. Dominant motif analysis used ImmunoMap with the PAM10 matrix, gap penalty 30 and homology threshold 0.3; motifs with cumulative frequency at least 0.01 counted as dominant. A difference in abundance of at least 32-fold between compartments was used to define tumor-enriched and baseline blood-enriched clonotypes. Tumor-blood repertoire similarity was measured with the Baroni-Urbani and Buser coefficient, and groups were compared using two-tailed Wilcoxon tests in R. In TCRdb, the immuneACCESS table is reduced to in-frame sequences with V and J assigned. These tables do not hold every clone; where another copy was compared, an unresolved V gene accounts for under half, and the others remain unexplained. V and J calls and clone size are copied from that table; D and trimming were computed from the DNA. In this sample the table shows fewer than 20,000 clones, less than 65% of which occur a single time. About an eighth of the sample comes from the top ten.

For this clone: Its target antigen remains unknown. The sample holds no much larger clone one base away, and base qualities are not on file.

Taken with the paper, the label for time point translates to: tumor resected at nephrectomy. Interpreted using the paper, the treatment or condition label stands for: 15 Gy SBRT to primary tumor, nephrectomy 4 weeks later. The samples were drawn from a clinical trial, where primary renal cell carcinomas were treated with 15 Gy of stereotactic body radiation therapy and then removed by nephrectomy 4 weeks afterward. All patients had renal cell carcinoma with clear cell pathology. Tumor processing involved mechanical dissociation, digestion with collagenase/hyaluronidase at 37 degrees C, handling in gentleMACS C tubes, and storage in liquid nitrogen. Genomic DNA for TCR sequencing was prepared using the QIAamp DNA Blood Mini Kit (Qiagen). The analyses included just those samples that passed every quality control check.

Sequencing used tumor tissue, obtained from a patient whose treatment included radiotherapy and nephrectomy. The chain joins TRBV30 to TRBJ1-3, with the D gene not clear enough to name. The receptor was derived from a man in his fifties or sixties with renal cell carcinoma. CDR3 sequence: CAWSEVYTIYF. The nucleotides read TGTGCCTGGAGTGAAGTTTACACCATATATTTT.